This note documents a single TCR beta chain sequence. This specimen comes from a study of identifying expanded T cells in peripheral blood. The data were produced by immunoSEQ multiplex PCR, yet TCRdb's version contains in-frame clones alone and is incomplete. The sample lists roughly 81,000 clones, roughly 84% occurring once. The V segment lost 5 bases and the J segment 6 bases; nucleotides outside the gene matches: 9. CDR3 length: 14 residues. Germline V gene data show CDR1 as MDHEN and CDR2 as SYDVKM. The receptor's source is a person aged 18-69 years in good health. J is TRBJ1-2 and V is TRBV28; 7 bases fit TRBD1. The sequencing input was blood. CDR3 sequence reads: CASSDQGQVHGYTF. As DNA, the CDR3 is TGTGCCAGCAGTGACCAAGGACAGGTCCATGGCTACACCTTC.